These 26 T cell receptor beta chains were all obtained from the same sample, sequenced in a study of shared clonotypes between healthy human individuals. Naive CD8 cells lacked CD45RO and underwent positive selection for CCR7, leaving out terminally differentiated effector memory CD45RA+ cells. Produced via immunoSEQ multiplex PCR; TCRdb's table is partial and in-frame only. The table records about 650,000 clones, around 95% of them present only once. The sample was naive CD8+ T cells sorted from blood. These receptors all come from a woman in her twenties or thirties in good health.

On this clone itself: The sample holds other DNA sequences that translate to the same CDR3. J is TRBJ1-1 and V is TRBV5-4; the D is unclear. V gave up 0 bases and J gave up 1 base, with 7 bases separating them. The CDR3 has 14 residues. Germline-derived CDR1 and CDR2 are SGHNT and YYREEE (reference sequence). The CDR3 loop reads CASSLAGGNTEAFF. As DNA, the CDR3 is TGTGCCAGCAGCTTGGCCGGTGGGAACACTGAAGCTTTCTTT. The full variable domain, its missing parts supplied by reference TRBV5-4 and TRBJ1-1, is ETGVTQSPTHLIKTRGQQVTLRCSSQSGHNTVSWYQQALGQGPQFIFQYYREEENGRGNFPPRFSGLQFPNYSSELNVNALELDDSALYLCASSLAGGNTEAFFGQGTRLTVV.

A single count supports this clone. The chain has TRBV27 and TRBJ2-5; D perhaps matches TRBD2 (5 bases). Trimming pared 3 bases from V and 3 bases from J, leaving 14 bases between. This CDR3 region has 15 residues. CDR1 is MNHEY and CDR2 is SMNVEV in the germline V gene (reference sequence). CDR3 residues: CASSFVVGAEETQYF. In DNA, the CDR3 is TGTGCCAGCAGTTTCGTGGTGGGAGCGGAAGAGACCCAGTACTTC.

In DNA, the CDR3 is TGCGCCAGCAGCCAAGTCCCGGGACTCCCAAATGAAAAACTGTTTTTT. It yields the protein CASSQVPGLPNEKLFF. The V gene is TRBV4-1, the J gene TRBJ1-4; D perhaps matches TRBD1 (5 bases). The V and J ends lost 1 base and 5 bases respectively, with 14 bases between them. The CDR3 consists of 16 residues. Looked up from germline, CDR1 is MGHRA and CDR2 is YSYEKL.

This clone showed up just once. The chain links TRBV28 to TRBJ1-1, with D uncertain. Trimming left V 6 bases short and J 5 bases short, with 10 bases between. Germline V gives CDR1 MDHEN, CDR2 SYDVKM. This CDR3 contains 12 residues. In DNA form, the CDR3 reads TGTGCCAGCAGCGTAGGGAGGACTGAAGCTTTCTTT. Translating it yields CASSVGRTEAFF.

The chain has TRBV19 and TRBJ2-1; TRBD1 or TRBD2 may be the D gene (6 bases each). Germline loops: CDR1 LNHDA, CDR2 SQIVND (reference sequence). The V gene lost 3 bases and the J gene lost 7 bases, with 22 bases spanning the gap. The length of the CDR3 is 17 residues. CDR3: CASSIVSGWGAGNEQFF. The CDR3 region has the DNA TGTGCCAGTAGTATTGTATCAGGCTGGGGGGCCGGGAATGAGCAGTTCTTC.

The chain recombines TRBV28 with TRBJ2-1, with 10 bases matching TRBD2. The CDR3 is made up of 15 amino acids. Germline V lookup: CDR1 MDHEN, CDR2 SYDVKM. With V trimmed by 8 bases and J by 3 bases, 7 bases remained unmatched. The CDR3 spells CASGSGRVIYNEQFF. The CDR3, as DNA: TGTGCCAGCGGGAGCGGGAGGGTTATCTACAATGAGCAGTTCTTC.

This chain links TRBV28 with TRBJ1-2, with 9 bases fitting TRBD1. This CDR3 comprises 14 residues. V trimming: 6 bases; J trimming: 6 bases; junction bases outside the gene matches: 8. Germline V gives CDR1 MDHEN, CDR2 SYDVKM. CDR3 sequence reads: CASSPPGQGDGYTF. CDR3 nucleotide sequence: TGTGCCAGCAGCCCCCCGGGACAGGGTGATGGCTACACCTTC.

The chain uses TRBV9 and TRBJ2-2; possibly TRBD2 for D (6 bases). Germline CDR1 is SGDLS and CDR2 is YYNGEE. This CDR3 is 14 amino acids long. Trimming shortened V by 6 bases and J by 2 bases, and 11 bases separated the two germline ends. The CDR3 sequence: CASMGGVNTGELFF. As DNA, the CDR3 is TGTGCCAGCATGGGCGGGGTTAACACCGGGGAGCTGTTTTTT.

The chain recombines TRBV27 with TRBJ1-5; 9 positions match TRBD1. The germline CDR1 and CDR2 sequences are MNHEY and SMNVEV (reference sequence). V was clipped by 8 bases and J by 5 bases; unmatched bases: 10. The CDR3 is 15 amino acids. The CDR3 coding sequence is TGTGCCAGCGGGGGACAGGGTCCGAGATATCAGCCCCAGCATTTT. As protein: CASGGQGPRYQPQHF.

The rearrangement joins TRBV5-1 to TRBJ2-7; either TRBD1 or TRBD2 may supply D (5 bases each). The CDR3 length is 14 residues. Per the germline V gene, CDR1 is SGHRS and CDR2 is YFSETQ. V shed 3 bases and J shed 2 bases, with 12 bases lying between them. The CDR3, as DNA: TGCGCCAGCAGCTCCCGGGACGGCCCCTACGAGCAGTACTTC. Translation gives CASSSRDGPYEQYF.

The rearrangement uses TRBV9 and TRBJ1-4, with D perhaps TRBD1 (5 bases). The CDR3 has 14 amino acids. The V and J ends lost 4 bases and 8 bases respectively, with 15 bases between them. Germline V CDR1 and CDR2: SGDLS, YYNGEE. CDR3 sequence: CASSPRGTEEKLFF. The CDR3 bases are TGTGCCAGCAGCCCTCGAGGGACGGAAGAAAAACTGTTTTTT.

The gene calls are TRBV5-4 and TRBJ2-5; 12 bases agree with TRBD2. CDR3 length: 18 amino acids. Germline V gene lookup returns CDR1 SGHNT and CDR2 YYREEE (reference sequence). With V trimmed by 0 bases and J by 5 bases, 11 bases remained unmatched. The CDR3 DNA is TGTGCCAGCAGCTTGGGTCGTGCTAGCGGGAGGGCCAGTGAGACCCAGTACTTC. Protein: CASSLGRASGRASETQYF.

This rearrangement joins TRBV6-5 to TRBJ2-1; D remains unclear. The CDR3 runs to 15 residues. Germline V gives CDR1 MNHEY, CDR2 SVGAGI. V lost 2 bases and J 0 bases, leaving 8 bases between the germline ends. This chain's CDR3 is CASSYRISSYNEQFF. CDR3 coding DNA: TGTGCCAGCAGTTACCGGATATCCTCCTACAATGAGCAGTTCTTC.

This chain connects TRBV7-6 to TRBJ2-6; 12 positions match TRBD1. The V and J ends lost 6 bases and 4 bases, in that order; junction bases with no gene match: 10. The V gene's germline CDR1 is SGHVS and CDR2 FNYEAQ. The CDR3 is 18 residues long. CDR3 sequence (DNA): TGTGCCAGCAGTCCCCGGGACAGGGGGCTTTTCGGGGCCAACGTCCTGACTTTC. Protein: CASSPRDRGLFGANVLTF.

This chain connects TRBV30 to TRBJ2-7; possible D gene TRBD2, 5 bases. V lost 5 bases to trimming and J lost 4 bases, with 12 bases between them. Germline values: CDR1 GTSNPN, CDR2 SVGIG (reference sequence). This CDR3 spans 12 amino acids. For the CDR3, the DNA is TGTGCCTGGGACCACCCGGGGTACGAGCAGTACTTC. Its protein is CAWDHPGYEQYF.

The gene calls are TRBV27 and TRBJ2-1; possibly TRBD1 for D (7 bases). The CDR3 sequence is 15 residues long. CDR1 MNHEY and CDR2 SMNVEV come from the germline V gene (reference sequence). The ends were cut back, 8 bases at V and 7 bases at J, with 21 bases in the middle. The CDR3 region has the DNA TGTGCCAGCCAGTTCTATGAGTCAGGGGGGAATGAGCAGTTCTTC. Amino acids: CASQFYESGGNEQFF.

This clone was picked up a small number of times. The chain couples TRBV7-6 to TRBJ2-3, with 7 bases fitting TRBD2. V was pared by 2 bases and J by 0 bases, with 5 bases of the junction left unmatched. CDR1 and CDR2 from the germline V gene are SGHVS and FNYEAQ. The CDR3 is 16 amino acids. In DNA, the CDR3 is TGTGCCAGCAGCTTATGGGAGGGCGGGAGCACAGATACGCAGTATTTT. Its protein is CASSLWEGGSTDTQYF.

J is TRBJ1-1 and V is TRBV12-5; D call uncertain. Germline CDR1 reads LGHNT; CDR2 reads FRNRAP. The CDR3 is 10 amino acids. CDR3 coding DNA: TGTGTTCCCCGACGGCCGGAAGCTTTCTTT. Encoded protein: CVPRRPEAFF.

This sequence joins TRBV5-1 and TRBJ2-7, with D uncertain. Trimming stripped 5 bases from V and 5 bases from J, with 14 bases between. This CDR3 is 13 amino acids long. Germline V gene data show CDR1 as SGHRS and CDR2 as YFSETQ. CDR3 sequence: CASRGRLSDEQYF. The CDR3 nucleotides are TGCGCCAGCAGAGGAAGATTATCTGACGAGCAGTACTTC.

The DNA of the CDR3 is TGTGCCAGCAGCCAAAAGATGGGGACTACGTACGAGCAGTACTTC. It yields the protein CASSQKMGTTYEQYF. The V and J genes are TRBV14 and TRBJ2-7, with TRBD2 identical over 7 bases. This CDR3 comprises 15 residues. Germline CDR1 is SGHDN and CDR2 is FVKESK. Germline trimming cut 2 bases from V and 4 bases from J; bases unmatched to any gene: 8.

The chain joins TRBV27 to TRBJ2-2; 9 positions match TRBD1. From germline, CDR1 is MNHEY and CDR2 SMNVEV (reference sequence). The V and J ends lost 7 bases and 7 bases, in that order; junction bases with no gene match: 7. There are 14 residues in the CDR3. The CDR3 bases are TGTGCCAGCACCTGGACAGGGGCAGGCGGGGAGCTGTTTTTT. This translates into CASTWTGAGGELFF.

In DNA, the CDR3 is TGCGCCAGCAGCTACGGACTGTACTCCTACAATGAGCAGTTCTTC. Protein: CASSYGLYSYNEQFF. The V and J genes are TRBV10-1 and TRBJ2-1, with D perhaps matching TRBD2 (5 bases). Germline V gives CDR1 WNHNN, CDR2 SYGVQD (reference sequence). The CDR3 length is 15 residues. The ends were cut back, 6 bases at V and 0 bases at J, with 12 bases in the middle.

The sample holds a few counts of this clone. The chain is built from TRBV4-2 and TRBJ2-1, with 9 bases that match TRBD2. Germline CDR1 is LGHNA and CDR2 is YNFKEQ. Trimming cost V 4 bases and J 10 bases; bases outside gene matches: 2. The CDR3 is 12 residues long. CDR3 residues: CASSRLAGEQFF. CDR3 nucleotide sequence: TGTGCCAGCAGCCGTCTAGCGGGGGAGCAGTTCTTC.

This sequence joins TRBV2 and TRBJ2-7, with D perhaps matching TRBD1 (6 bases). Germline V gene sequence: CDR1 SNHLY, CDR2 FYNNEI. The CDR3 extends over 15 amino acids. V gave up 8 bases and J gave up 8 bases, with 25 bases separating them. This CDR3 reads CASRIGMDSENQQYF. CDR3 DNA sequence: TGTGCCAGCCGGATCGGGATGGACAGCGAAAACCAGCAGTACTTC. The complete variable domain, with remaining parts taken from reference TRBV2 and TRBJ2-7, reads EPEVTQTPSHQVTQMGQEVILRCVPISNHLYFYWYRQILGQKVEFLVSFYNNEISEKSEIFDDQFSVERPDGSNFTLKIRSTKLEDSAMYFCASRIGMDSENQQYFGPGTRLTVT.

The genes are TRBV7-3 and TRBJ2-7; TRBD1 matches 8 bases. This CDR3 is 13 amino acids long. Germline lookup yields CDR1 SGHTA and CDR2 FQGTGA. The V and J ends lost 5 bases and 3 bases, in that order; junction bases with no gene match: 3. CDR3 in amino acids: CASSEGTGYEQYF. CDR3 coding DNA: TGTGCCAGCAGCGAAGGGACAGGCTACGAGCAGTACTTC.

CDR3: CASSFQETQYF. CDR3 bases: TGTGCCAGCAGCTTTCAAGAGACCCAGTACTTC. V is TRBV11-1 and J is TRBJ2-5; D is uncertain. The V end was cut by 3 bases, the J end by 2 bases, with 1 base between. This CDR3 has 11 residues. Germline lookup yields CDR1 SGHAT and CDR2 FQDESV (reference sequence).